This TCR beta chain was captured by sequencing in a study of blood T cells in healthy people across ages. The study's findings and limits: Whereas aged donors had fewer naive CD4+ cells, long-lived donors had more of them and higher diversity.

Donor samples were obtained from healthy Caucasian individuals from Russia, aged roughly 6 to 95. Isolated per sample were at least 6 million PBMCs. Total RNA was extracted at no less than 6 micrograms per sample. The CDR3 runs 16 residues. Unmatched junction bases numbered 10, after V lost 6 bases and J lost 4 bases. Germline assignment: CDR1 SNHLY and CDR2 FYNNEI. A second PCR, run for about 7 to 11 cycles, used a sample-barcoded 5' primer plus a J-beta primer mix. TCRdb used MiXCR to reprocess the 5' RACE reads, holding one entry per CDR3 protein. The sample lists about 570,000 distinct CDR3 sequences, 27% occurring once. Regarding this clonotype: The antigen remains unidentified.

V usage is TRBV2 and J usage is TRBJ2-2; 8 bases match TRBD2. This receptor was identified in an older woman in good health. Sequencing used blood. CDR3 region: CASSPDPSGRTGELFF. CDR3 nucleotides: TGTGCCAGCAGCCCTGATCCTAGCGGGCGCACCGGGGAGCTGTTTTTT.